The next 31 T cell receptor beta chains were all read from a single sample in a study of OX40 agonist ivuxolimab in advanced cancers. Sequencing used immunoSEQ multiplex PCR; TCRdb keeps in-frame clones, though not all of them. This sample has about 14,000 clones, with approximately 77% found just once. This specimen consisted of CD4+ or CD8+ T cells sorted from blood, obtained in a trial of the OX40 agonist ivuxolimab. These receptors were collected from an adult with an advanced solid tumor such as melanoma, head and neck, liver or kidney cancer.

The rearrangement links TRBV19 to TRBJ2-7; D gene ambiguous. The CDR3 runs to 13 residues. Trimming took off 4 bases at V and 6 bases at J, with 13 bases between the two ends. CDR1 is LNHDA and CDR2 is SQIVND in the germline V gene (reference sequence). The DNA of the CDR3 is TGTGCCAGTAGTACCAGACCGTCTGGCGAGCAGTACTTC. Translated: CASSTRPSGEQYF.

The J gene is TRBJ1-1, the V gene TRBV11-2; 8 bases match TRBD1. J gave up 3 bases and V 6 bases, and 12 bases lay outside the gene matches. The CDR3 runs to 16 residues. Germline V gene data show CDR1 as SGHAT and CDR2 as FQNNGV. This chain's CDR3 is CASRTGTGGRDTEAFF. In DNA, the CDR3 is TGTGCCAGCAGAACCGGGACAGGAGGGCGCGACACTGAAGCTTTCTTT.

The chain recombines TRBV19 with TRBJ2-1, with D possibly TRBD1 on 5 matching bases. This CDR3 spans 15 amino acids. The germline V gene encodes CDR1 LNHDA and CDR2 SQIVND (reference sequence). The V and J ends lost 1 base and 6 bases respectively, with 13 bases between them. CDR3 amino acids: CASSIGQLNFNEQFF. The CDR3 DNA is TGTGCCAGTAGTATAGGACAGCTAAACTTCAATGAGCAGTTCTTC.

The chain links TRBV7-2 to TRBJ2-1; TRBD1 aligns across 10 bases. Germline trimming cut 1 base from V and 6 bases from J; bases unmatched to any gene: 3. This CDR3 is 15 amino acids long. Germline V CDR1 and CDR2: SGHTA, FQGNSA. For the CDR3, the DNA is TGTGCCAGCAGCTTAGGGGGACAGGGGAGCAATGAGCAGTTCTTC. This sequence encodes CASSLGGQGSNEQFF.

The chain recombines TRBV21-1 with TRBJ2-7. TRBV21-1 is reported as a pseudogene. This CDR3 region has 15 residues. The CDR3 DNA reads TGTGCCAGCAGCAAAGCGAGGACCGAAACCTACGAGCAGTACTTC. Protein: CASSKARTETYEQYF.

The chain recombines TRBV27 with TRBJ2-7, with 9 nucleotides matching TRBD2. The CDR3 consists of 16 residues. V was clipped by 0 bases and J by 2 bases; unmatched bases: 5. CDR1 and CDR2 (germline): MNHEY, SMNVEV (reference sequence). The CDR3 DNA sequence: TGTGCCAGCAGTTTATCGGCTAGCGGGATTCCCTACGAGCAGTACTTC. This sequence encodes CASSLSASGIPYEQYF.

This CDR3 reads CASRRSNEQFF. The DNA of the CDR3 is TGTGCCAGCCGTAGGAGTAATGAGCAGTTCTTC. The chain recombines TRBV2 with TRBJ2-1; unclear D gene. Trimming left V 8 bases short and J 7 bases short, with 9 bases between. CDR1 and CDR2 (germline): SNHLY, FYNNEI. This CDR3 is built from 11 residues. The variable domain in full, completed from reference TRBV2 and TRBJ2-1, reads EPEVTQTPSHQVTQMGQEVILRCVPISNHLYFYWYRQILGQKVEFLVSFYNNEISEKSEIFDDQFSVERPDGSNFTLKIRSTKLEDSAMYFCASRRSNEQFFGPGTRLTVL.

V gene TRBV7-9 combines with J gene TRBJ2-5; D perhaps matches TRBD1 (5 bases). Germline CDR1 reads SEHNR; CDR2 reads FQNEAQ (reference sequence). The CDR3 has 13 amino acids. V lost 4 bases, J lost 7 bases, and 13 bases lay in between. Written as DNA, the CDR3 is TGTGCCAGCAGCTACCCTCCCCAGGGGACCCAGTACTTC. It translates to CASSYPPQGTQYF.

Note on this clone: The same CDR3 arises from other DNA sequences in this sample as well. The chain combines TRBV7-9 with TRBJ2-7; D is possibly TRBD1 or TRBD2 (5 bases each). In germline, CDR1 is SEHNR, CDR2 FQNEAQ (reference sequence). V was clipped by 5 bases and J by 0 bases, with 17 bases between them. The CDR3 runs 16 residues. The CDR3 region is CASSPPRGQRSYEQYF. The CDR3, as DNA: TGTGCCAGCAGCCCACCCCGGGGCCAACGCTCCTACGAGCAGTACTTC.

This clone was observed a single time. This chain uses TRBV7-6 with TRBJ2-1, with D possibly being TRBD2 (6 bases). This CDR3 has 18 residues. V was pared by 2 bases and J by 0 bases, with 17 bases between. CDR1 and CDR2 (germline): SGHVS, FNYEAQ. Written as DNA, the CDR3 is TGTGCCAGCAGCTTAAGCGGGTGGACTGCCAGCTCCTACAATGAGCAGTTCTTC. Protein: CASSLSGWTASSYNEQFF.

CDR3 amino acids: CASSYLETSVYEQYF. The CDR3 DNA reads as TGTGCCAGCAGTTACCTAGAGACTAGCGTCTACGAGCAGTACTTC. The chain combines TRBV6-5 with TRBJ2-7; 8 bases map to TRBD2. Per the germline V gene, CDR1 is MNHEY and CDR2 is SVGAGI. V shed 2 bases, J shed 3 bases, and the junction held 6 bases outside the gene matches. The CDR3 contains 15 residues.

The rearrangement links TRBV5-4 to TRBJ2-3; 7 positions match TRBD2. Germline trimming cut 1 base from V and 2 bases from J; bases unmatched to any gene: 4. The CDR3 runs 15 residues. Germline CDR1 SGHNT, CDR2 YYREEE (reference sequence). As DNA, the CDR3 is TGTGCCAGCAGCTTGAACGGGGGGTTCACAGATACGCAGTATTTT. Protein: CASSLNGGFTDTQYF.

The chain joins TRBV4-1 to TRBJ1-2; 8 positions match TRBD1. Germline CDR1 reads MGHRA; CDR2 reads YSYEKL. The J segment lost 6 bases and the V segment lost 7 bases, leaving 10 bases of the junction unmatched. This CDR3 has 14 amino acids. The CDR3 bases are TGCGCCAGCACCTGGACAGGGTCCTTAGATGGCTACACCTTC. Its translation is CASTWTGSLDGYTF.

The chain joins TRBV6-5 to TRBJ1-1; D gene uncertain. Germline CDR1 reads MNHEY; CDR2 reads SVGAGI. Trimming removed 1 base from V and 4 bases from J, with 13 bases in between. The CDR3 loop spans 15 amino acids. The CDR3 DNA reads TGTGCCAGCAGTTACTTGGCAGCATCCATCACTGAAGCTTTCTTT. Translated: CASSYLAASITEAFF.

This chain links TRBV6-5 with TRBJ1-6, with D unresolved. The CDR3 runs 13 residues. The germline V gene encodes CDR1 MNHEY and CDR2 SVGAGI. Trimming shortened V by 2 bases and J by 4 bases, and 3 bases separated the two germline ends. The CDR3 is CASSYGYNSPLHF. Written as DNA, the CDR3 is TGTGCCAGCAGTTACGGGTATAATTCACCCCTCCACTTT.

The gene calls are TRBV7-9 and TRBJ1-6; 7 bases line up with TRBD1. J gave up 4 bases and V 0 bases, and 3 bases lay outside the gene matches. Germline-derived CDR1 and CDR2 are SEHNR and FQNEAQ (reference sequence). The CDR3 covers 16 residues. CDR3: CASSLAARGYNSPLHF. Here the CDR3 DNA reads TGTGCCAGCAGCTTAGCAGCCAGGGGGTATAATTCACCCCTCCACTTT.

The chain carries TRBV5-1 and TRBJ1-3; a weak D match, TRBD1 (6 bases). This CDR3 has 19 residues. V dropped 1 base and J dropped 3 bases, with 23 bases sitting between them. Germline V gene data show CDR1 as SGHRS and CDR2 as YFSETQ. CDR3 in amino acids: CASSLSTGARSNFGNTIYF. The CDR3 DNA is TGCGCCAGCAGCTTGTCCACGGGGGCCCGGTCCAACTTTGGAAACACCATATATTTT.

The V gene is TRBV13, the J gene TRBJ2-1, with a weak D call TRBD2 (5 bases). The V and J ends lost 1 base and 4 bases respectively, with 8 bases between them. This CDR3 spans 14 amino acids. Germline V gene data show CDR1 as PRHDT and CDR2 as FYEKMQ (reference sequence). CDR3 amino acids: CASSLDGGYNEQFF. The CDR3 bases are TGTGCCAGCAGCTTAGACGGCGGGTACAATGAGCAGTTCTTC.

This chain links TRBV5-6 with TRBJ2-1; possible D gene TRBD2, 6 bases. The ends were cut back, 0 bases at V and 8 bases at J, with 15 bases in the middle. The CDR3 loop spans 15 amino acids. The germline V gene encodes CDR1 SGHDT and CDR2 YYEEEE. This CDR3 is CASSLVGGTADEQFF. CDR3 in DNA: TGTGCCAGCAGCTTGGTTGGGGGGACGGCCGATGAGCAGTTCTTC.

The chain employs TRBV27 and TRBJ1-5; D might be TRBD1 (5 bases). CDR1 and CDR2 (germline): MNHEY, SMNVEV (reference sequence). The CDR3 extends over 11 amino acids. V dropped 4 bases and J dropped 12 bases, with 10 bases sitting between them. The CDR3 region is CASSCDSSQHF. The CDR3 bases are TGTGCCAGCAGTTGTGACAGCAGCCAGCATTTT.

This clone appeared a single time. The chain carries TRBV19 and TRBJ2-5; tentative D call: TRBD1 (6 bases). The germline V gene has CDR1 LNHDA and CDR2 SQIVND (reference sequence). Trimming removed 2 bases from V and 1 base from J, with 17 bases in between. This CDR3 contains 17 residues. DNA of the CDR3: TGTGCCAGTAGTATATTTGGCAGGGGCACCCCCCAAGAGACCCAGTACTTC. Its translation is CASSIFGRGTPQETQYF.

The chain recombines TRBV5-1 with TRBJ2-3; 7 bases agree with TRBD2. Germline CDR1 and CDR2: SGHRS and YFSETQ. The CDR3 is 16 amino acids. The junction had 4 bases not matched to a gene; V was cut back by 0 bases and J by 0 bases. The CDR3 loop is CASSLVSGASTDTQYF. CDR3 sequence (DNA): TGCGCCAGCAGCTTGGTCAGCGGGGCTAGCACAGATACGCAGTATTTT.

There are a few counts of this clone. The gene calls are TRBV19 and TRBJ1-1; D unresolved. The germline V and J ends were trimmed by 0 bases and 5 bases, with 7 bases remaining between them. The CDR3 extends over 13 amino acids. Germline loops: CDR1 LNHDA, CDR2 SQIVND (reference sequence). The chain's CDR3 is CASSIDSPTEAFF. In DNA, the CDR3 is TGTGCCAGTAGTATAGACAGCCCGACTGAAGCTTTCTTT.

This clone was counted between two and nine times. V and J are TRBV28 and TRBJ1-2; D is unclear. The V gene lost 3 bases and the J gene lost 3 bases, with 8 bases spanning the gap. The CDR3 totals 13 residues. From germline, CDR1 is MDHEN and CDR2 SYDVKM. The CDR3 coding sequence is TGTGCCAGCAGTTTCTTAGCGGACTATGGCTACACCTTC. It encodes CASSFLADYGYTF.

The CDR3 sequence is CASSFPLGGEGEGETQYF. The DNA of the CDR3 is TGTGCCAGCAGTTTCCCCCTTGGGGGGGAGGGGGAAGGGGAGACCCAGTACTTC. The chain recombines TRBV28 with TRBJ2-5, with a possible D match to TRBD2 (7 bases). CDR1 is MDHEN, CDR2 SYDVKM, per germline. The V gene lost 3 bases and the J gene lost 5 bases, with 25 bases spanning the gap. The CDR3 extends over 18 amino acids. The entire variable domain, with the rest obtained from reference TRBV28 and TRBJ2-5, is as follows: DVKVTQSSRYLVKRTGEKVFLECVQDMDHENMFWYRQDPGLGLRLIYFSYDVKMKEKGDIPEGYSVSREKKERFSLILESASTNQTSMYLCASSFPLGGEGEGETQYFGPGTRLLVL.

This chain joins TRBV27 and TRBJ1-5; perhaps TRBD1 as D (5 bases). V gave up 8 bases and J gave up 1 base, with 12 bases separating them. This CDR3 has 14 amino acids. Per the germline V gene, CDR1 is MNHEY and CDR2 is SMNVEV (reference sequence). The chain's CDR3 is CASRPGGSNQPQHF. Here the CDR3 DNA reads TGTGCCAGCCGGCCGGGGGGGAGCAATCAGCCCCAGCATTTT.

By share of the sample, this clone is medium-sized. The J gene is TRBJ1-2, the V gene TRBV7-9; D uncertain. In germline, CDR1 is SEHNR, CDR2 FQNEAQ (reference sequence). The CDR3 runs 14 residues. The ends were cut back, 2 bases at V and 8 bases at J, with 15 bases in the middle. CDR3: CASSLSAGAGGYTF. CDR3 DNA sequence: TGTGCCAGCAGCTTAAGCGCGGGTGCGGGCGGCTACACCTTC.

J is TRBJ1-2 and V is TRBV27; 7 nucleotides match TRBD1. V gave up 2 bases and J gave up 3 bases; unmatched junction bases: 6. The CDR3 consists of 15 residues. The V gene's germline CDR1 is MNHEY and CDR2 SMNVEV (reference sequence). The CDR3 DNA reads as TGTGCCAGCAGTTTACACGACAGGGACCACTATGGCTACACCTTC. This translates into CASSLHDRDHYGYTF.

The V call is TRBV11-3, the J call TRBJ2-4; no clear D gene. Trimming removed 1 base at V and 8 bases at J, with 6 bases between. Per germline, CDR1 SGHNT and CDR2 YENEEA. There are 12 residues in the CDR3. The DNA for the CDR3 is TGTGCCAGCAGCTTAGGGGGTGACATTCAGTACTTC. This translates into CASSLGGDIQYF.

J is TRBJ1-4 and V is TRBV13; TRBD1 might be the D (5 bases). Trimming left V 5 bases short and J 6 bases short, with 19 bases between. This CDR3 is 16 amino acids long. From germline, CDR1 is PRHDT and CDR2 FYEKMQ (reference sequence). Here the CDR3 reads CASSAPDGGGDEKLFF. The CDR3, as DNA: TGTGCCAGCAGCGCCCCGGACGGTGGGGGGGATGAAAAACTGTTTTTT. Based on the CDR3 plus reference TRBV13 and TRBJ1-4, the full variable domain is AAGVIQSPRHLIKEKRETATLKCYPIPRHDTVYWYQQGPGQDPQFLISFYEKMQSDKGSIPDRFSAQQFSDYHSELNMSSLELGDSALYFCASSAPDGGGDEKLFFGSGTQLSVL.

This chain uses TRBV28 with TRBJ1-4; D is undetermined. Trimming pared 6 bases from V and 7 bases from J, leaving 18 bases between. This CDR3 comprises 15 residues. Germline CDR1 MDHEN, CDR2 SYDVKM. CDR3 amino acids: CASRFLRSESEKLFF. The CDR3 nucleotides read TGTGCCAGCAGATTCCTGCGGTCGGAGAGTGAAAAACTGTTTTTT. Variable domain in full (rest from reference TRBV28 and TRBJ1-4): DVKVTQSSRYLVKRTGEKVFLECVQDMDHENMFWYRQDPGLGLRLIYFSYDVKMKEKGDIPEGYSVSREKKERFSLILESASTNQTSMYLCASRFLRSESEKLFFGSGTQLSVL.